This T cell receptor beta chain comes out of a study of blood T cell repertoires in COVID-19. Turning to the study itself: PBMCs, B-cell-depleted T cells, or T cells were the source of the cDNA or gDNA that made up the material.

The germline V gene has CDR1 MNHEY and CDR2 SVGAGI. This CDR3 has 13 amino acids. The germline V and J ends were trimmed by 7 bases and 7 bases, with 16 bases remaining between them. The table came from immunoSEQ multiplex PCR; TCRdb's copy has only in-frame clones and leaves some out. Of 55,000 to 80,000 clones listed, approximately 78% were seen once; the top ten hold 9.2%. Sequenced: peripheral blood. The chain recombines TRBV6-5 with TRBJ1-2; possible D gene TRBD1, 6 bases. This receptor was taken from a human donor in a cohort sampled during active COVID-19. Here the CDR3 DNA reads TGTGCCAGCACCCTGGCACAGGGTGCTGGCTACACCTTC. Translation gives CASTLAQGAGYTF.